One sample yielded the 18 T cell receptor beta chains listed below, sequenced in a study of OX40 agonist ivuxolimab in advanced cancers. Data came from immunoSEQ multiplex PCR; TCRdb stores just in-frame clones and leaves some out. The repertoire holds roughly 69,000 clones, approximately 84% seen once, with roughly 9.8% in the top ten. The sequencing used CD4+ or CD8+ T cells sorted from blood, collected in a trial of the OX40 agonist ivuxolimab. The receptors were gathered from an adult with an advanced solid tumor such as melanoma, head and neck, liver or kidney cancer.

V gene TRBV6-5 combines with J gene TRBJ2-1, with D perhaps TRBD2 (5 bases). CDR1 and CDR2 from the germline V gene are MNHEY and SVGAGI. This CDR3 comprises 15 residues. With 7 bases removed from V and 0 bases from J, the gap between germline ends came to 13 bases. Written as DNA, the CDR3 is TGTGCCAGCAACACCTGGGCGGGCTCCTACAATGAGCAGTTCTTC. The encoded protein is CASNTWAGSYNEQFF.

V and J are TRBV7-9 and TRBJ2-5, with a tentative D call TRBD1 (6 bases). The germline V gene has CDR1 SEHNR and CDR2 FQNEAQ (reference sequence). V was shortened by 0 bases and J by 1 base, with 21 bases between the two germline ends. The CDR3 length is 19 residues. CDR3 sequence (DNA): TGTGCCAGCAGCTTAGCCGCCCGTTGGGGAACAGGGACCCAAGAGACCCAGTACTTC. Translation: CASSLAARWGTGTQETQYF.

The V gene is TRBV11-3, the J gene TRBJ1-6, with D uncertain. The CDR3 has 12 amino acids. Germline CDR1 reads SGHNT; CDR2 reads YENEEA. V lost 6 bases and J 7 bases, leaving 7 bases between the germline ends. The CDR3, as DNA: TGTGCCAGCAGGGCGGGAAATTCACCCCTCCACTTT. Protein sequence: CASRAGNSPLHF.

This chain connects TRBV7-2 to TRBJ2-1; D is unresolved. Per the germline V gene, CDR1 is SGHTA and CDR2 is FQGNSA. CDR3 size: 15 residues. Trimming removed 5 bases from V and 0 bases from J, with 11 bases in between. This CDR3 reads CASSQTSFSYNEQFF. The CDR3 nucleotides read TGTGCCAGCAGCCAGACTTCGTTCTCCTACAATGAGCAGTTCTTC.

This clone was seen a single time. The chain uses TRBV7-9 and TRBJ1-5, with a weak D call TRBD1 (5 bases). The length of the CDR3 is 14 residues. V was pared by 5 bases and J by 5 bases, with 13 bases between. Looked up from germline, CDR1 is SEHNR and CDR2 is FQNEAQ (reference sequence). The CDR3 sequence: CASSRGLEDQPQHF. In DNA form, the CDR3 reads TGTGCCAGCAGCAGGGGACTCGAAGATCAGCCCCAGCATTTT.

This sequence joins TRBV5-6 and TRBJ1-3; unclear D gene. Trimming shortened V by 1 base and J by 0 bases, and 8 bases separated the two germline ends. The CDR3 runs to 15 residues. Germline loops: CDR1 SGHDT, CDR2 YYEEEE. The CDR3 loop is CASSLTQYSGNTIYF. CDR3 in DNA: TGTGCCAGCAGCTTGACGCAATACTCTGGAAACACCATATATTTT. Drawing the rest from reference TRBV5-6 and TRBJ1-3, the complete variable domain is DAGVTQSPTHLIKTRGQQVTLRCSPKSGHDTVSWYQQALGQGPQFIFQYYEEEERQRGNFPDRFSGHQFPNYSSELNVNALLLGDSALYLCASSLTQYSGNTIYFGEGSWLTVV.

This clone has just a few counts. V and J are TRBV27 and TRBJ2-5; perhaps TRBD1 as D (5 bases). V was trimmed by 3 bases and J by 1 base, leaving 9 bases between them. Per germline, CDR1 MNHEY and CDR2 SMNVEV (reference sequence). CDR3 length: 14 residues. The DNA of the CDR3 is TGTGCCAGCAGTTTGCAAAGGGGCCAAGAGACCCAGTACTTC. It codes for CASSLQRGQETQYF.

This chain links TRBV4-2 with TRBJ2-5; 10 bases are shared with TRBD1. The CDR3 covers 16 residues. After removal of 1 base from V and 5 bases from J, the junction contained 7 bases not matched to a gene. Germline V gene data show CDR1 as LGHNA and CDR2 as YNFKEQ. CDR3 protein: CASSQVPGQGYETQYF. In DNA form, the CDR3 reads TGTGCCAGCAGCCAAGTACCGGGACAGGGGTACGAGACCCAGTACTTC.

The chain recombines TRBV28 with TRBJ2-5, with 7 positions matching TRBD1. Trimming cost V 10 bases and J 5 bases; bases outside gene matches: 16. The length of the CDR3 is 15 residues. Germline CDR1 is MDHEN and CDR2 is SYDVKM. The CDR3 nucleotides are TGTGCCACCAAAAAGGTCGACAGGGCTAAGGAGACCCAGTACTTC. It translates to CATKKVDRAKETQYF.

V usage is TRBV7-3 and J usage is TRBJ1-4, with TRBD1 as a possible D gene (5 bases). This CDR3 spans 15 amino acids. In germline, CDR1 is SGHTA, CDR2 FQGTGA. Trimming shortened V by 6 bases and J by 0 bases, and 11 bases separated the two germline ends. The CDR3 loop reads CASSLGRATNEKLFF. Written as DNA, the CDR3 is TGTGCCAGCAGTCTCGGCAGGGCAACTAATGAAAAACTGTTTTTT.

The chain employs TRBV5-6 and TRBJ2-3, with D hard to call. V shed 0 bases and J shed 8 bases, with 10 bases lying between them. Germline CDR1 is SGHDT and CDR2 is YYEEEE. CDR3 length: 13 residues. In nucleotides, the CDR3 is TGTGCCAGCAGCTTGGAGGCGCTCGGTACGCAGTATTTT. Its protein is CASSLEALGTQYF.

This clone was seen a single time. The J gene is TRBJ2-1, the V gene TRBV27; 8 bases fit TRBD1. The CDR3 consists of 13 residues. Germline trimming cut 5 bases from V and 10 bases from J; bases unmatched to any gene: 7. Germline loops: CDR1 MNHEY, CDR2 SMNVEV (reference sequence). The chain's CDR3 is CASSPTGGHEQFF. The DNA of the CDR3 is TGTGCCAGCAGTCCAACAGGGGGGCACGAGCAGTTCTTC.

CDR3 amino acids: CAWSVQGYNSPLHF. The CDR3 bases are TGTGCCTGGAGTGTTCAGGGGTATAATTCACCCCTCCACTTT. The gene calls are TRBV30 and TRBJ1-6, with D possibly being TRBD1 (6 bases). Trimming pared 0 bases from V and 4 bases from J, leaving 7 bases between. This CDR3 region has 14 residues. From germline, CDR1 is GTSNPN and CDR2 SVGIG (reference sequence).

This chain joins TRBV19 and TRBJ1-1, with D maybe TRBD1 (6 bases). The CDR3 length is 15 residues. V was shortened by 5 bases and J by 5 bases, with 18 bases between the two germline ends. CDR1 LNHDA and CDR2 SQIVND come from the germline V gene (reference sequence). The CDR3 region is CASSFGQLLGTEAFF. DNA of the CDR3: TGTGCCAGTAGTTTTGGACAGCTTCTTGGAACTGAAGCTTTCTTT.

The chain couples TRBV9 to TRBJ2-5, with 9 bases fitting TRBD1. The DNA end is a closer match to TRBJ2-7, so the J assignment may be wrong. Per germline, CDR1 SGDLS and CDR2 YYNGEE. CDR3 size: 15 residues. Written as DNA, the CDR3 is TGTGCCAGCAGCTCGGGACAGGGAGTAACCTACGAGCAGTACTTC. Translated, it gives CASSSGQGVTYEQYF.

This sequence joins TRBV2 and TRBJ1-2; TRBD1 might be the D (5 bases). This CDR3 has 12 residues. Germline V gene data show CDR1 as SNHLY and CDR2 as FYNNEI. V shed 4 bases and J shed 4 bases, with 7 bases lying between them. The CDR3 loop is CASSGQSYGYTF. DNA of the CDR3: TGTGCCAGCAGTGGACAGTCCTATGGCTACACCTTC.

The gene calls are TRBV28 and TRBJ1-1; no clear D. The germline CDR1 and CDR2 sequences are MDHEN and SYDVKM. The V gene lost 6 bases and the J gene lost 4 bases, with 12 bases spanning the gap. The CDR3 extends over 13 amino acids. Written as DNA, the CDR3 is TGTGCCAGCAGCCCTCCAGATTCCACTGAAGCTTTCTTT. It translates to CASSPPDSTEAFF.

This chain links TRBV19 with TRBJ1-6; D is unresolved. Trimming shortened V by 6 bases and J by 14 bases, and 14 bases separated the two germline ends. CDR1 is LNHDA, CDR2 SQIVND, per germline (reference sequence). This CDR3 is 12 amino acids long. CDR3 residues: CASRTPGFALHF. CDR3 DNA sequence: TGTGCCAGTAGGACCCCCGGCTTTGCCCTCCACTTT.